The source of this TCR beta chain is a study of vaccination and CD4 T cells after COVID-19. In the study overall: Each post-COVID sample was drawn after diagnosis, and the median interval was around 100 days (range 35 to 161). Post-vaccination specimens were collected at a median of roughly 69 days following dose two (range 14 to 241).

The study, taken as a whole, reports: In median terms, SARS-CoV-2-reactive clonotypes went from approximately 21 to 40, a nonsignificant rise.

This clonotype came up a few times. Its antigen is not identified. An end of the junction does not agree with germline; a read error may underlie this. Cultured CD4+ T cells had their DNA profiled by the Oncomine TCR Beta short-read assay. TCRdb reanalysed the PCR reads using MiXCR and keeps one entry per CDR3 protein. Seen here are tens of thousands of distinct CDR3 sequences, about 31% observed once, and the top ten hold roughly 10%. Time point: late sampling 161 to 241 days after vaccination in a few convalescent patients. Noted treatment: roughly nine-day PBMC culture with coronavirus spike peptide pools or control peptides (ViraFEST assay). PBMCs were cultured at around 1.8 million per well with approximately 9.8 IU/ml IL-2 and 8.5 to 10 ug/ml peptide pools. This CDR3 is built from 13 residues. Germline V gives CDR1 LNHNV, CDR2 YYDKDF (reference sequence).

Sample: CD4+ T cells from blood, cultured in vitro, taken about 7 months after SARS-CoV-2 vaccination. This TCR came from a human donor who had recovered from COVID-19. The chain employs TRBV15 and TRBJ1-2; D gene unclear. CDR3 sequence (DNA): TGTGCCACCAGCAGAGATCGGGCAGAGGAGTTCCTCTTC. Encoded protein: CATSRDRAEEFLF. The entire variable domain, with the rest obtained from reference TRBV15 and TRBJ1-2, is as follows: DAMVIQNPRYQVTQFGKPVTLSCSQTLNHNVMYWYQQKSSQAPKLLFHYYDKDFNNEADTPDNFQSRRPNTSFCFLDIRSPGLGDTAMYLCATSRDRAEEFLFGSGTRLTVV.